These 12 T cell receptor beta chains came from one sample sequenced in a study of graft-versus-host responses after intestinal transplantation. The assay was immunoSEQ multiplex PCR, and TCRdb's table has in-frame clones only and misses some. The repertoire has some 31,000 clones, about 90% of them found once; the top ten carry 11%. The material sequenced was PBMCs, taken approximately 460 days after intestinal transplantation. The origin of the receptors is a human patient who received an intestinal transplant, so some T cells may come from the graft donor.

The CDR3 bases are TGTGCCAGCAGTGAAATATCGAACCAAGAGACCCAGTACTTC. Protein: CASSEISNQETQYF. V is TRBV2 and J is TRBJ2-5; D remains unclear. The V end was cut by 2 bases, the J end by 0 bases, with 7 bases between. CDR3 length: 14 amino acids. Germline V lookup: CDR1 SNHLY, CDR2 FYNNEI.

The chain combines TRBV19 with TRBJ2-2; no firm D call. The CDR3 totals 15 residues. Germline-derived CDR1 and CDR2 are LNHDA and SQIVND (reference sequence). V was pared by 3 bases and J by 0 bases, with 8 bases between. CDR3 residues: CASSIGRSNTGELFF. The CDR3 nucleotides read TGTGCCAGTAGTATTGGCAGGTCGAACACCGGGGAGCTGTTTTTT. Full variable domain (missing parts from reference TRBV19 and TRBJ2-2): DGGITQSPKYLFRKEGQNVTLSCEQNLNHDAMYWYRQDPGQGLRLIYYSQIVNDFQKGDIAEGYSVSREKKESFPLTVTSAQKNPTAFYLCASSIGRSNTGELFFGEGSRLTVL.

Of note for this clone: The sample contains more than one DNA sequence encoding this CDR3. The V gene is TRBV7-2, the J gene TRBJ1-1; 9 bases map to TRBD1. V trimming: 5 bases; J trimming: 4 bases; junction bases outside the gene matches: 11. Germline CDR1 reads SGHTA; CDR2 reads FQGNSA. The CDR3 spans 16 residues. Written as DNA, the CDR3 is TGTGCCAGCAGCAACCAAGCTCCGGGACAGGGCACTGAAGCTTTCTTT. It yields the protein CASSNQAPGQGTEAFF.

This clone was picked up one time. This chain connects TRBV18 to TRBJ2-7; D is ambiguous. The germline CDR1 and CDR2 sequences are KGHSH and LQKENI. V lost 5 bases to trimming and J lost 3 bases, with 8 bases between them. This CDR3 contains 12 residues. CDR3 sequence: CASSTGLYEQYF. In DNA form, the CDR3 reads TGTGCCAGCTCAACGGGCCTCTACGAGCAGTACTTC.

The sample holds a few counts of this clone. The rearrangement joins TRBV4-3 to TRBJ2-2, with 8 nucleotides matching TRBD2. The CDR3 runs to 16 residues. Losses at the gene ends were 0 bases for V and 4 bases for J; bases not matched to a gene: 4. Germline CDR1 and CDR2: LGHNA and YSLEER. CDR3 nucleotide sequence: TGCGCCAGCAGCCAAGACGGGGGGGTCGGCACCGGGGAGCTGTTTTTT. This sequence encodes CASSQDGGVGTGELFF.

The chain couples TRBV18 to TRBJ2-2; 9 bases line up with TRBD2. V lost 3 bases to trimming and J lost 4 bases; unmatched junction nucleotides: 0. CDR1 and CDR2 from the germline V gene are KGHSH and LQKENI. The CDR3 spans 14 residues. CDR3 in DNA: TGTGCCAGCTCACCTAGCGGGAGCACCGGGGAGCTGTTTTTT. It translates to CASSPSGSTGELFF.

The chain combines TRBV19 with TRBJ2-1; 11 nucleotides agree with TRBD2. Germline V CDR1 and CDR2: LNHDA, SQIVND (reference sequence). V was clipped by 9 bases and J by 7 bases; unmatched bases: 8. The CDR3 covers 14 residues. The chain's CDR3 is CASVLAGGKNEQFF. For the CDR3, the DNA is TGTGCCAGCGTCTTAGCGGGAGGGAAGAATGAGCAGTTCTTC.

J is TRBJ2-7 and V is TRBV5-1; D remains unclear. Germline V gene sequence: CDR1 SGHRS, CDR2 YFSETQ. This CDR3 is 13 amino acids long. V lost 2 bases, J lost 6 bases, and 12 bases lay in between. The DNA for the CDR3 is TGCGCCAGCAGCTTTACTCTCCTAGGCGAGCAGTACTTC. Its protein product is CASSFTLLGEQYF.

This clone has just a few counts. For the CDR3, the DNA is TGCGCCAGCAGCTTGGGGGGCGCGAGAACTGAAGCTTTCTTT. Translated: CASSLGGARTEAFF. The rearrangement uses TRBV5-1 and TRBJ1-1, with TRBD1 as a possible D gene (5 bases). The CDR3 runs to 14 residues. The germline gives CDR1 SGHRS, CDR2 YFSETQ. The V and J ends lost 0 bases and 5 bases respectively, with 11 bases between them.

CDR3: CASSLATSGGAEAFF. The CDR3 DNA follows: TGTGCCAGCAGCTTGGCGACCTCAGGGGGCGCGGAGGCTTTCTTT. V is TRBV13 and J is TRBJ1-1, with 8 bases lining up with TRBD1. Germline-derived CDR1 and CDR2 are PRHDT and FYEKMQ (reference sequence). This CDR3 has 15 amino acids. After removal of 3 bases from V and 11 bases from J, the junction contained 14 bases not matched to a gene.

The chain recombines TRBV5-4 with TRBJ2-7; D perhaps matches TRBD2 (6 bases). Germline CDR1 reads SGHNT; CDR2 reads YYREEE (reference sequence). Trimming stripped 0 bases from V and 2 bases from J, with 9 bases between. This CDR3 has 14 residues. CDR3 nucleotide sequence: TGTGCCAGCAGCTTGGTGCCGGGGGCCTACGAGCAGTACTTC. Protein product: CASSLVPGAYEQYF.

This clone was observed once. V and J are TRBV10-1 and TRBJ1-2, with TRBD1 identical over 7 bases. Losses at the gene ends were 6 bases for V and 0 bases for J; bases not matched to a gene: 7. The CDR3 runs to 15 residues. Germline V gene lookup returns CDR1 WNHNN and CDR2 SYGVQD (reference sequence). The CDR3 region has the DNA TGCGCCAGCAGGGATGACAGGGCTCCTAACTATGGCTACACCTTC. Its protein is CASRDDRAPNYGYTF.